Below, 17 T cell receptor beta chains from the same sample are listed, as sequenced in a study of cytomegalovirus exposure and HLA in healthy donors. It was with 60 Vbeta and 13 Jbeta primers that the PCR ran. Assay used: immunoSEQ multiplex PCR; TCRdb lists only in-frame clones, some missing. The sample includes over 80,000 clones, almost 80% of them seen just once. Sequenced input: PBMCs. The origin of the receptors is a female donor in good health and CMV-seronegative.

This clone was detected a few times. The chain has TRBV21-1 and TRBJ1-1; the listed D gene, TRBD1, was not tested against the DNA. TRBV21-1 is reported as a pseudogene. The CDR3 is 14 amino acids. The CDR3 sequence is CASTDSYMNTEAFF. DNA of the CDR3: TGTGCCAGCACCGACAGTTACATGAACACTGAAGCTTTCTTT.

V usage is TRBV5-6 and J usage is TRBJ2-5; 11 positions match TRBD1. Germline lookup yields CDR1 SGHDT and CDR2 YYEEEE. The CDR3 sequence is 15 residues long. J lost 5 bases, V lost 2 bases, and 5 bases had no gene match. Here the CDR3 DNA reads TGTGCCAGCAGCTTTTGGGGGACAGGGGGGGAGACCCAGTACTTC. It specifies CASSFWGTGGETQYF.

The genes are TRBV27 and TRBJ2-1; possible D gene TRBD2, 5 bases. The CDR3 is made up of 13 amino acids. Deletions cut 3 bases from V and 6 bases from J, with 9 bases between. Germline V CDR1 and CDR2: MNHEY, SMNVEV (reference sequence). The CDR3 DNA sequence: TGTGCCAGCAGTTTGGCAGCGGCCAATGAGCAGTTCTTC. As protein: CASSLAAANEQFF.

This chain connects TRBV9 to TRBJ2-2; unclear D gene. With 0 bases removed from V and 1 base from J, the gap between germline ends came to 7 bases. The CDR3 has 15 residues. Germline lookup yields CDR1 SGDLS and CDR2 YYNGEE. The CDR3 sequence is CASSVDPGNTGELFF. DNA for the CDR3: TGTGCCAGCAGCGTAGACCCGGGGAACACCGGGGAGCTGTTTTTT.

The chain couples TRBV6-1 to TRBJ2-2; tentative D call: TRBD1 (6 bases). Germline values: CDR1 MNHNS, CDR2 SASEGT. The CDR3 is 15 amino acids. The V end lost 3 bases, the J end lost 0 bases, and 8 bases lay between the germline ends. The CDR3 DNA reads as TGTGCCAGCAGTGACTCAGGGGCGAACACCGGGGAGCTGTTTTTT. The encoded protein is CASSDSGANTGELFF.

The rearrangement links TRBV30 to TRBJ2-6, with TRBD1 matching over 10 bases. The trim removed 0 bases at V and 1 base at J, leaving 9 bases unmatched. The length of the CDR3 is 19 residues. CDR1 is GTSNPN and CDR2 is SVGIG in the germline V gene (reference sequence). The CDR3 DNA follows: TGTGCCTGGAGTGTAACCCGACAGGGGGCAATTTCTGGGGCCAACGTCCTGACTTTC. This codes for CAWSVTRQGAISGANVLTF.

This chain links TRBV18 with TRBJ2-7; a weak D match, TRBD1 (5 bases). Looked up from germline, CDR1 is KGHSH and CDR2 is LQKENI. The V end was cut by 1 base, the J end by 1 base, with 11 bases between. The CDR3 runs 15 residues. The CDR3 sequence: CASSPRARGSYEQYF. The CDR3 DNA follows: TGTGCCAGCTCACCACGCGCTAGGGGATCCTACGAGCAGTACTTC.

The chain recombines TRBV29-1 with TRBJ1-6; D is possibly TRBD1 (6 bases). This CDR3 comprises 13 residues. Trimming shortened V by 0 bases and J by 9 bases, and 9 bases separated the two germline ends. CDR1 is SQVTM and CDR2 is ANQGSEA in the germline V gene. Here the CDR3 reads CSVEESRGSPLHF. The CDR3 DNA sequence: TGCAGCGTTGAAGAGTCCAGGGGTTCACCCCTCCACTTT.

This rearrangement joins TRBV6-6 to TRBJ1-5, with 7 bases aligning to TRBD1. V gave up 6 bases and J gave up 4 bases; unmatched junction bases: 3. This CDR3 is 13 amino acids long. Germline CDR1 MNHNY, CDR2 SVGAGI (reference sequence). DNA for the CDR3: TGTGCCAGCAGGCCAGGGGGAAATCAGCCCCAGCATTTT. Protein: CASRPGGNQPQHF.

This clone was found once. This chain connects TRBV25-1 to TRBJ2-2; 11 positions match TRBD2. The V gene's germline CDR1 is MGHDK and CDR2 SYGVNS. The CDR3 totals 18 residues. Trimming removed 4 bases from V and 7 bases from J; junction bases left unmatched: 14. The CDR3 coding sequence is TGTGCCAGCAGTGGGAATAAAGGTAGCGGGAGGGCCATCGGGGAGCTGTTTTTT. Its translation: CASSGNKGSGRAIGELFF.

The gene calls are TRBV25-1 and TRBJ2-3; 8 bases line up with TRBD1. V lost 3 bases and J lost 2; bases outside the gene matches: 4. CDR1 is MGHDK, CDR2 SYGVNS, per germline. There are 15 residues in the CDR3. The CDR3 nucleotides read TGTGCCAGCAGTGACAGGGGGCGAGCCACAGATACGCAGTATTTT. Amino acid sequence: CASSDRGRATDTQYF.

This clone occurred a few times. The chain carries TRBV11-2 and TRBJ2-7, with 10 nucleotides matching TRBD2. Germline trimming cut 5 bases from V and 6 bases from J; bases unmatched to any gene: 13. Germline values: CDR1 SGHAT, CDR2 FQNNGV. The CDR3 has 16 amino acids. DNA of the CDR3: TGTGCCAGCAGCACTTCTAGCGGGGGCTCTTGGAGCGAGCAGTACTTC. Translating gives CASSTSSGGSWSEQYF.

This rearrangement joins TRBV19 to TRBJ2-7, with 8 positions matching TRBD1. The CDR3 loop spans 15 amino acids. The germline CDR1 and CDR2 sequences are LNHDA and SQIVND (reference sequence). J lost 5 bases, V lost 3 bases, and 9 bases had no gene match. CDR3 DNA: TGTGCCAGTAGTATTTTTGGCAGGGGGCAAGACGAGCAGTACTTC. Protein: CASSIFGRGQDEQYF.

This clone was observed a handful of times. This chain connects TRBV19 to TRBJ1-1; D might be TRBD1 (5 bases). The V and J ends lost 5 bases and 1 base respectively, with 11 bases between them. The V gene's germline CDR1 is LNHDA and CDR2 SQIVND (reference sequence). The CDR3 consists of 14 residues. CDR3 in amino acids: CASSLDNENTEAFF. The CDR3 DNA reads TGTGCCAGTAGTCTGGACAATGAGAACACTGAAGCTTTCTTT.

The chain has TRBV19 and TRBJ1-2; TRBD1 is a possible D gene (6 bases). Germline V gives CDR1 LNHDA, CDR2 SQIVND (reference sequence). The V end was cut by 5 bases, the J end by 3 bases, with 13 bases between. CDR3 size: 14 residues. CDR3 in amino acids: CASSEGVQDYGYTF. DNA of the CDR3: TGTGCCAGTAGTGAGGGGGTACAGGACTATGGCTACACCTTC.

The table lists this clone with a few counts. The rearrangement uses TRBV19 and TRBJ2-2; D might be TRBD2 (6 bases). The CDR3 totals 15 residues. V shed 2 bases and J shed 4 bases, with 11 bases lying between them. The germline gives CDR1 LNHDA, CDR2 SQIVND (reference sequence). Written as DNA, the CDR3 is TGTGCCAGTAGTATAATACGGAGGGGCACCGGGGAGCTGTTTTTT. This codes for CASSIIRRGTGELFF. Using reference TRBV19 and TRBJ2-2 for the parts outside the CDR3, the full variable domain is DGGITQSPKYLFRKEGQNVTLSCEQNLNHDAMYWYRQDPGQGLRLIYYSQIVNDFQKGDIAEGYSVSREKKESFPLTVTSAQKNPTAFYLCASSIIRRGTGELFFGEGSRLTVL.

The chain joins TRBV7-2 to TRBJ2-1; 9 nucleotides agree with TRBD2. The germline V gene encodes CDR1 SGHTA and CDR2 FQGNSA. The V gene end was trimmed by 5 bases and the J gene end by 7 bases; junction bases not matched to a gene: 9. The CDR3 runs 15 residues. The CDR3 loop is CASSPGGGGANEQFF. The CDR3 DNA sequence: TGTGCCAGCAGCCCCGGGGGCGGGGGGGCAAATGAGCAGTTCTTC. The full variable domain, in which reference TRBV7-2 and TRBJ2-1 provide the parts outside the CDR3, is GAGVSQSPSNKVTEKGKDVELRCDPISGHTALYWYRQSLGQGLEFLIYFQGNSAPDKSGLPSDRFSAERTGGSVSTLTIQRTQQEDSAVYLCASSPGGGGANEQFFGPGTRLTVL.